The present T cell receptor beta chain was sequenced within a study of human T cells and chemical hapten exposure. Study information: Patients were given diphenylcyclopropenone on the scalp weekly across the roughly 25-week study. Study observations and caveats: No alteration of TCRs above 1 in 1000 frequency was seen with DPC sensitization.

The J segment lost 5 bases and the V segment lost 6 bases, leaving 6 bases of the junction unmatched. Germline V gene sequence: CDR1 MNHNY, CDR2 SVGAGI (reference sequence). The CDR3 is made up of 13 amino acids. Original methodology: Over 95,000 TCRs per sample was the median, with a range of roughly 20,000 to 750,000. TCRdb independently ran MiXCR on the RACE reads; one entry per CDR3 protein. These V and J calls are TCRdb output, not the study's own analysis. The sample has tens of thousands of distinct CDR3 sequences; more than 9% are singletons. Time point here: patch test 2, 6 weeks after DPC sensitization. Treatment here: therapeutic diphenylcyclopropenone sensitization with weekly scalp DPC. This clonotype was detected only a few times. Its antigen is undetermined.

The clonotype comes from a woman in her fifties or sixties with alopecia areata. Some clones in this sample may be carry-over from other donors' samples. The chain recombines TRBV6-6 with TRBJ1-1, with 7 nucleotides matching TRBD1. The sample consisted of whole blood, taken in connection with sensitization to the hapten diphenylcyclopropenone (DPC). CDR3 DNA sequence: TGTGCCAGCAGCCTTAGACAGGGAACTGAAGCTTTCTTT. Its translation: CASSLRQGTEAFF.